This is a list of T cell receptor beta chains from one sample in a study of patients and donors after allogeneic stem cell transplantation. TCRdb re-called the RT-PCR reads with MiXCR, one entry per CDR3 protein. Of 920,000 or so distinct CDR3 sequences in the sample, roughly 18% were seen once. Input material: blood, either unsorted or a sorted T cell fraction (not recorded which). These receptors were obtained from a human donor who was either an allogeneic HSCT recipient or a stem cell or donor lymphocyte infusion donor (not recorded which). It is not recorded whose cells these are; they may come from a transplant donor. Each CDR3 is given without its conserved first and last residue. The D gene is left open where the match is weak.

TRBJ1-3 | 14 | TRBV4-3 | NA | ASSPAHVGSGNTIY
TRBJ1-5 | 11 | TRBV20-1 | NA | SARGLRDQPQH
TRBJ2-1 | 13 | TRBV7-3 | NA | ASSLFFLSYNEQF
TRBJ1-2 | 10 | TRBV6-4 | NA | ASGGSGYGYT
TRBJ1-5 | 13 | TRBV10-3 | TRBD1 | AISENTGGTQPQH
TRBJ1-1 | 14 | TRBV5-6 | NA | ASSLSRLELNTEAF
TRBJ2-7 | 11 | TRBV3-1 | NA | ASSLSAGHEQY
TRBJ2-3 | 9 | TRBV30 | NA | AWVFTDTQY
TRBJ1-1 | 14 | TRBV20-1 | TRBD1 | SARDRQGDIIPEAF
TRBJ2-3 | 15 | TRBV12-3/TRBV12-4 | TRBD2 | ASSFRASGGTADTQY